Described below is a single T cell receptor (beta chain) sequence and its context. The antigen it recognizes is unknown. Base-call qualities are not available, and no considerably larger clone is one nucleotide away. The entry originates in a study of TIL therapy for anti-PD-1-resistant metastatic lung cancer (dated by TCRdb to the early 2020s). Some background on the complete study: Tumors were collected before any PD-1/PD-L1 blockade, after which patients were given nivolumab, and patients who progressed were given lymphodepletion, an infusion of expanded TIL and IL-2. A median age of approximately 50 years (range roughly 35-75) and a median tumor PD-L1 proportion score of roughly 5.8% were recorded among enrolled patients. Most of the cohort had lung adenocarcinoma, including several EGFR-mutant tumors and two ALK-rearranged tumors, and half of the patients were either current or former smokers. A median non-synonymous tumor mutation burden of more than 1.2 mutations per megabase was determined across the cohort by whole-exome sequencing. Clonotypes were tracked across tumor, expanded TIL product and serial blood samples by T cell receptor beta sequencing of tumor and peripheral blood.

From cysteine to phenylalanine, the CDR3 is 18 amino acids long. CDR3 DNA only is kept here, 54 bases in frame from base 1. Overall study outcomes, separate from this receptor: The study protocol defined all tumor marker inferences as exploratory. The baseline peripheral repertoire was partially replaced by infused TIL clonotypes, which then decayed over months, and no apparent association between persistence and response was found. Generalizability was limited because the cohort was highly selected, with more treatment-naive, never-smoker and oncogene-addicted patients included than is typical.

The time point label on this specimen signifies: pre-treatment sample, taken before nivolumab and TIL therapy. Between October 2017 and January 2020, a dual-center phase I trial enrolled adults who had stage 4 NSCLC. Samples were obtained from a single-arm, open-label phase I trial in which tumor-infiltrating lymphocyte therapy with nivolumab was evaluated in advanced non-small cell lung cancer. Blood mononuclear cells from EDTA tubes were isolated by Ficoll gradient, snap-frozen as pellets, and DNA was extracted with a Qiagen mini-prep kit. TCR beta CDR3 regions were amplified from genomic DNA with the immunoSEQ v3 hsTCRB kit using bias-controlled multiplex PCR. TCR libraries were sequenced on an Illumina NextSeq 500 to approximately 1.8 million read pairs for survey level or about 5-6.5 million for deep level. Turning to the authors' computational methods: The immunoSEQ Analyzer software assigned V, D and J genes, filtered out non-productive sequences, and reported clonality. To compare repertoires between infused TIL and blood, productive Simpson clonality was used along with the Morisita overlap index of productive TRB rearrangements. The absolute count of a clonotype in blood was estimated by multiplying the lymphocyte count by the CD3+ fraction and by the productive frequency of the clone. The clones in this table, taken by TCRdb from immuneACCESS, are in-frame only. Not every clone is retained; where verified, under half of the shortfall comes from an unresolved V gene, and the cause of the rest is unknown. Clone size and V and J calls were adopted from that table, with D and trimming inferred from the DNA. In all, the sample holds about 36,000 clones, and more than 60% of those were seen once. The ten largest clonotypes hold approximately 5.3% of the sample.

The chain uses TRBV21-1 and TRBJ1-5; TRBD1, as called in the table, went unchecked against the DNA. TRBV21-1 is annotated as a pseudogene. The sample consisted of blood, taken at baseline. The receptor's source is a person between 25 and 79 years old with non-small cell lung cancer. The nucleotide sequence is given as TGTGCCAGCAGCAGAGACAGGGCTCCTTCGTATAGCAATCAGCCCCAGCATTTT. Its protein is CASSRDRAPSYSNQPQHF.